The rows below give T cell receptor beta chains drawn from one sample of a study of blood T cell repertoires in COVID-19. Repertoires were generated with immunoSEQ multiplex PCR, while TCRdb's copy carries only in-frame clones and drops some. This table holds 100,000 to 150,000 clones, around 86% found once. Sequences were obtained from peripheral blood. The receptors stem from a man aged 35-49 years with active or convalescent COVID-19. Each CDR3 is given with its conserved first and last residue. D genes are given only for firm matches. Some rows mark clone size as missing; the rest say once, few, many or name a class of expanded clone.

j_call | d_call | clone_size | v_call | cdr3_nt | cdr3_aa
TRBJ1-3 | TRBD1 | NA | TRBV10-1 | TGCGCCAGCAGCGCCGGGACAGGTGGCGGAAACACCATATATTTT | CASSAGTGGGNTIYF
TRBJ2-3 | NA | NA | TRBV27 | TGTGCCAGCAGTCCCCGGGGGACGGGAACAGATACGCAGTATTTT | CASSPRGTGTDTQYF
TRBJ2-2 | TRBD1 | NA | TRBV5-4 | TGTGCCAGCAGCCAAACCGGGACAGGGACTGGGGAGCTGTTTTTT | CASSQTGTGTGELFF
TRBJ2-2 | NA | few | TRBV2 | TGTGCCAGCAGTGTTTGGGGCGGGGGCAACACCGGGGAGCTGTTTTTT | CASSVWGGGNTGELFF
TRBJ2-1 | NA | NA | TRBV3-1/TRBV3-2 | TGTGCCAGCAGCCAAAACTATGAGCAGTTCTTC | CASSQNYEQFF
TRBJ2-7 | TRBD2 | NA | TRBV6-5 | TGTGCCAGCAGTTATGGGACTAGCGGGACTTACGAGCAGTACTTC | CASSYGTSGTYEQYF
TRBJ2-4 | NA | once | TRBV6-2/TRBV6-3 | TGTGCCAGCAGTACCGGGGGACGGGTGGACTTC | CASSTGGRVDF
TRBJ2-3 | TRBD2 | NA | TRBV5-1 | TGCGCCAGCAGCTTAGCGGGGGGATTCACAGATACGCAGTATTTT | CASSLAGGFTDTQYF
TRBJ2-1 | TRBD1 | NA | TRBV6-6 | TGTGCCAGCAGTCTGCGGACAGGGGGAGTTAAGGACTACAATGAGCAGTTCTTC | CASSLRTGGVKDYNEQFF
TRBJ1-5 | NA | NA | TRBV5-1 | TGCGCCAGCAGCGTGCTAGGAGGGCAGCCCCAGCATTTT | CASSVLGGQPQHF
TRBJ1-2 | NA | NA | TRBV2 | TGTGCCAGCACTCCAGGGTTTTCCGGTGGCGGTGGCTACACCTTC | CASTPGFSGGGGYTF
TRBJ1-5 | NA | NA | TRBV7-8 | TGTGCCAGCACCACAGACCATTACAGAGACAATCAGCCCCAGCATTTT | CASTTDHYRDNQPQHF
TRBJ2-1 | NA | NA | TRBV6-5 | TGTGCCAGCAATCCCGACTTAAGCTCCTACAATGAGCAGTTCTTC | CASNPDLSSYNEQFF
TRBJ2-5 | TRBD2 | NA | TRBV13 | TGTGCCAGCAGTATAACTAGCGGCTCCCAAGAGACCCAGTACTTC | CASSITSGSQETQYF
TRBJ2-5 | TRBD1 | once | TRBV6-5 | TGTGCCAGCAGTAGGGGACAGCAAGAGACCCAGTACTTC | CASSRGQQETQYF
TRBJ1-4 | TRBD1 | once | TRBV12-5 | TGTGCTAGTGCGGGACAGGTTAATGAAAAACTGTTTTTT | CASAGQVNEKLFF